This entry features one T cell receptor (beta chain) sequence. Assay: immunoSEQ multiplex PCR; the TCRdb copy retains only in-frame clones and omits some. Here the sample spans fewer than 120,000 clones, approximately 89% being singletons. The source of the sample is a study of cytomegalovirus exposure and HLA in healthy donors. Trimming pared 2 bases from V and 5 bases from J, leaving 9 bases between. CDR1 is ENHRY, CDR2 SYGVKD, per germline. This CDR3 has 13 residues. The rearrangement uses TRBV10-3 and TRBJ2-5; D ambiguous. The sample comprised PBMCs. This receptor was obtained from a woman between 18 and 29 years old in good health and CMV-seronegative. In DNA form, the CDR3 reads TGTGCCATCAGTGAGCTCCGGGTTGAGACCCAGTACTTC. Its translation is CAISELRVETQYF.